Here is one TCR beta chain with its context. Its antigen specificity is not known. Base qualities are not recorded, but no much larger clone differs from it by a single base. These data are taken from a study of T cell responses to AZD1222 COVID-19 vaccine (dated by TCRdb to 2020 to 2023). Describing the broader study: AZD1222 recipients whose second dose came at about 4 weeks and those whose second dose came at about 12 weeks were combined into one group, since spike-specific TCR depth and breadth did not differ between the two schedules. Trial participants were enrolled by age into 18-55, 56-69 and 70-plus year subgroups, with roughly 160, 29 and 62 TCR-sequenced participants respectively. TCR sequencing covered roughly 230 trial participants: 200 to 220 given two doses of AZD1222 and 26 given two doses of MenACWY control vaccine. The paper's findings and limits, for the study overall: Because no samples from the day 14 peak response were available, repertoires could be characterized only after the peak T cell response. A significant rise in spike-specific TCR breadth and depth was observed after two AZD1222 doses relative to day 0 and relative to MenACWY recipients. Conclusions about previously exposed vaccinees are limited, since just five to seven AZD1222 recipients were seropositive for SARS-CoV-2 at baseline. Most participants were white British and females outnumbered males, and the authors suggested that clonal diversity may have been underestimated. The 56-69-year group was small, and its depth increase did not reach significance, likely because of low power. The whole spike protein was spanned by vaccine-associated CD4 TCRs, and dominant responses were seen in regions 160-218 and 743-854. Epitopes outside the regions mutated in the B.1.351 and B.1.1.7 variants were reportedly recognized by nearly half of the unique spike-specific TCRs.

The time point label corresponds to: baseline before first vaccination. Samples from vaccinated people were obtained from the UK trials COV001 and COV002, which included a single-blind randomized controlled phase 2/3 trial of AZD1222 (ChAdOx1 nCoV-19) in healthy adults. For TCRbeta chain sequencing, PBMC samples from trial participants were taken at day 0 and at day 28 after the second dose. The CDR3 regions of human TCRbeta chains were analyzed by immunosequencing. The study's own analysis went as follows. Repertoire TCRs were matched against a reference library of SARS-CoV-2-specific TCRs generated with the MIRA antigen-specificity platform. Breadth meant the fraction of unique TCRs that were SARS-CoV-2-associated, whereas depth meant the fraction of total T cells that were SARS-CoV-2-associated. Using the MIRA data, each spike-specific TCR was mapped to the spike region that the TCR reacts to and placed in a CD4 or CD8 class. Log10-transformed breadth and depth values were compared by one-way ANOVA with Sidak's multiple comparisons tests. TCRdb stores this immuneACCESS table with in-frame sequences only. Part of the clones is absent; in the studies checked, under half of the shortfall reflects unresolved V genes, and no reason is known for the rest. V and J calls and clone size are given by that table; D and trimming were obtained from the DNA. The sample table holds some 120,000 clones, of which about 87% were seen once. Jointly, the top ten make up 4.4% of the sample.

The germline V gene encodes CDR1 LGHNT and CDR2 FRNRAP. V trim: 4 bases; J trim: 4 bases; unmatched bases: 4. The CDR3 runs 14 residues from the cysteine to the phenylalanine. Just the 42-base CDR3 DNA is kept, in frame starting at base 1. This receptor chain uses TRBV12-5 and TRBJ1-3; 7 central bases correspond to TRBD1. This TCR derives from an adult in good health. Material: peripheral blood, obtained on day 0 of AZD1222 vaccination. The DNA sequence is as follows: TGTGCTAGTGGTTCGCAGGGGGTCGGAAACACCATATATTTT. Its protein product is CASGSQGVGNTIYF.